This T cell receptor (beta chain) is from a study of chemoradiotherapy in HPV16-positive cancers. Over chemoradiotherapy, repertoires were sampled more than once. CDR3 size: 13 residues. The ends lost 7 bases at V and 5 bases at J; junction bases unmatched: 4. Looked up from germline, CDR1 is SGHRS and CDR2 is YFSETQ. Profiling relied on immunoSEQ multiplex PCR, and the TCRdb table lists in-frame clones only, not all of them. This table has tens of thousands of clones, roughly 94% appearing once. V and J are TRBV5-1 and TRBJ2-1, with 9 bases lining up with TRBD2. The sample was taken from a patient who underwent chemoradiotherapy. The sequence came from a human donor with HPV-associated anogenital cancer. The CDR3 sequence is CASARTSDNEQFF. For the CDR3, the DNA is TGCGCCAGCGCCCGGACTAGCGACAATGAGCAGTTCTTC. The whole variable domain, remainder taken from reference TRBV5-1 and TRBJ2-1, is KAGVTQTPRYLIKTRGQQVTLSCSPISGHRSVSWYQQTPGQGLQFLFEYFSETQRNKGNFPGRFSGRQFSNSRSEMNVSTLELGDSALYLCASARTSDNEQFFGPGTRLTVL.